A single sample gave rise to the 30 T cell receptor beta chains below, sequenced in a study of T cells in tuberculosis. The method was immunoSEQ multiplex PCR; TCRdb's version includes in-frame clones alone and lacks a portion of them. Counted here are some 30,000 clones, 94% occurring once; the ten biggest clones make up approximately 8.1%. The specimen sequenced was PBMCs. The receptors here all came from a donor aged 10 to 29 with latent tuberculosis or without tuberculosis infection.

The chain joins TRBV25-1 to TRBJ1-2, with TRBD1 matching 8 bases. CDR3 length equals 13 residues. With 7 bases clipped from V and 3 bases from J, the junction kept 4 bases outside the gene matches. Germline CDR1 MGHDK, CDR2 SYGVNS. CDR3 DNA: TGTGCCAGCACTTCGGACAGGGACTATGGCTACACCTTC. It is translated as CASTSDRDYGYTF.

The V call is TRBV7-9, the J call TRBJ2-1, with a possible D match to TRBD2 (5 bases). Germline CDR1 is SEHNR and CDR2 is FQNEAQ (reference sequence). The CDR3 has 13 amino acids. V was cut by 2 bases and J by 10 bases, with 12 bases left in between. The chain's CDR3 is CASSLPTGKEQFF. The CDR3 coding sequence is TGTGCCAGCAGCTTACCTACGGGAAAGGAGCAGTTCTTC.

The chain couples TRBV14 to TRBJ2-7; TRBD2 agrees at 8 bases. V dropped 3 bases and J dropped 2; count of bases not matched to a gene: 6. Germline assignment: CDR1 SGHDN and CDR2 FVKESK. CDR3 length equals 15 residues. The CDR3 protein is CASSQGPGLAYEQYF. CDR3 sequence (DNA): TGTGCCAGCAGCCAGGGACCGGGACTAGCCTACGAGCAGTACTTC.

The chain employs TRBV18 and TRBJ2-2; tentative D call: TRBD2 (6 bases). Trimming shortened V by 0 bases and J by 4 bases, and 12 bases separated the two germline ends. The CDR3 is 16 amino acids. Germline V gene lookup returns CDR1 KGHSH and CDR2 LQKENI. CDR3 nucleotides: TGTGCCAGCTCACCACCGAAGGGAGGCTCCACCGGGGAGCTGTTTTTT. Translating gives CASSPPKGGSTGELFF.

The gene calls are TRBV20-1 and TRBJ1-1, with TRBD1 as a possible D gene (6 bases). The CDR3 has 11 residues. Deletions cut 6 bases from V and 3 bases from J, with 8 bases between. Germline values: CDR1 DFQATT, CDR2 SNEGSKA (reference sequence). The CDR3 coding sequence is TGCAGTGCAGGGGGATACACTGAAGCTTTCTTT. Translated, it gives CSAGGYTEAFF.

The J gene is TRBJ2-3, the V gene TRBV27, with 16 bases aligning to TRBD2. Germline V gene sequence: CDR1 MNHEY, CDR2 SMNVEV (reference sequence). The V gene end was trimmed by 2 bases and the J gene end by 5 bases; junction bases not matched to a gene: 7. The CDR3 has 18 residues. CDR3 sequence reads: CASSLKGLAGGPRDTQYF. For the CDR3, the DNA is TGTGCCAGCAGTTTAAAGGGACTAGCGGGAGGGCCCAGAGATACGCAGTATTTT.

The rearrangement uses TRBV28 and TRBJ2-3; 8 positions agree with TRBD2. There are 15 residues in the CDR3. The V gene end was trimmed by 3 bases and the J gene end by 5 bases; junction bases not matched to a gene: 7. CDR1 MDHEN and CDR2 SYDVKM come from the germline V gene. CDR3 region: CASSLNPAGEDTQYF. The CDR3 DNA sequence: TGTGCCAGCAGTTTGAATCCAGCGGGAGAAGATACGCAGTATTTT.

The rearrangement joins TRBV30 to TRBJ1-4, with D possibly TRBD1 on 5 matching bases. The CDR3 totals 14 residues. The V end lost 0 bases, the J end lost 5 bases, and 10 bases lay between the germline ends. Germline V lookup: CDR1 GTSNPN, CDR2 SVGIG (reference sequence). The CDR3 sequence is CAWSVPGNNEKLFF. Here the CDR3 DNA reads TGTGCCTGGAGTGTACCAGGGAACAATGAAAAACTGTTTTTT.

This clone has only a few counts. The rearrangement links TRBV7-9 to TRBJ2-1; D gene ambiguous. Germline CDR1 reads SEHNR; CDR2 reads FQNEAQ (reference sequence). The CDR3 is 16 residues long. The V end lost 2 bases, the J end lost 6 bases, and 17 bases lay between the germline ends. The CDR3 protein is CASSLIGVSPSNEQFF. The CDR3 DNA is TGTGCCAGCAGCTTAATAGGAGTTAGCCCTTCCAATGAGCAGTTCTTC. Looking up the rest from reference TRBV7-9 and TRBJ2-1 gives the full variable domain: DTGVSQNPRHKITKRGQNVTFRCDPISEHNRLYWYRQTLGQGPEFLTYFQNEAQLEKSRLLSDRFSAERPKGSFSTLEIQRTEQGDSAMYLCASSLIGVSPSNEQFFGPGTRLTVL.

The V call is TRBV7-9, the J call TRBJ1-2; D is unresolved. CDR1 is SEHNR and CDR2 is FQNEAQ in the germline V gene (reference sequence). The CDR3 covers 13 residues. V dropped 2 bases and J dropped 3 bases, with 7 bases sitting between them. The CDR3 loop reads CASSLLTDYGYTF. CDR3 nucleotide sequence: TGTGCCAGCAGCTTATTAACGGACTATGGCTACACCTTC.

This sequence joins TRBV6-1 and TRBJ2-7, with TRBD2 matching over 9 bases. Trimming removed 6 bases from V and 5 bases from J; junction bases left unmatched: 8. The CDR3 is 14 residues long. Germline CDR1 reads MNHNS; CDR2 reads SASEGT. The CDR3 sequence is CASSSRRLADEQYF. The CDR3 nucleotides read TGTGCCAGCAGCTCCCGGCGACTAGCGGACGAGCAGTACTTC.

The genes are TRBV2 and TRBJ1-1; no reliable D call. Germline V gives CDR1 SNHLY, CDR2 FYNNEI. The CDR3 runs to 14 residues. Trimming removed 7 bases from V and 3 bases from J, with 15 bases in between. The CDR3 spells CASKGRWEHTEAFF. DNA for the CDR3: TGTGCCAGCAAAGGTCGCTGGGAGCACACTGAAGCTTTCTTT.

V and J are TRBV30 and TRBJ1-2; D gene uncertain. V lost 3 bases, J lost 1 base, and 21 bases lay in between. CDR1 is GTSNPN, CDR2 SVGIG, per germline (reference sequence). This CDR3 is 17 amino acids long. This CDR3 reads CAWSVGEGKWFNYGYTF. Written as DNA, the CDR3 is TGTGCCTGGAGCGTCGGGGAGGGTAAATGGTTTAACTATGGCTACACCTTC. Together with reference TRBV30 and TRBJ1-2, the CDR3 gives the full variable domain: SQTIHQWPATLVQPVGSPLSLECTVEGTSNPNLYWYRQAAGRGLQLLFYSVGIGQISSEVPQNLSASRPQDRQFILSSKKLLLSDSGFYLCAWSVGEGKWFNYGYTFGSGTRLTVV.

The chain recombines TRBV11-2 with TRBJ1-3; weak D call: TRBD1 (5 bases). Germline values: CDR1 SGHAT, CDR2 FQNNGV. This CDR3 contains 16 residues. V lost 1 base to trimming and J lost 3 bases, with 13 bases between them. CDR3 coding DNA: TGTGCCAGCAGCTTAGCCAATGGGGCGCATGGAAACACCATATATTTT. Translated, it gives CASSLANGAHGNTIYF.

The chain couples TRBV5-1 to TRBJ2-1, with a possible D match to TRBD2 (6 bases). CDR3 length: 15 amino acids. The V gene lost 2 bases and the J gene lost 6 bases, with 15 bases spanning the gap. The germline V gene encodes CDR1 SGHRS and CDR2 YFSETQ. In DNA form, the CDR3 reads TGCGCCAGCAGCTTCCGGGACTGGAGGAGCAATGAGCAGTTCTTC. Residues: CASSFRDWRSNEQFF.

The CDR3 here is CASSPSGRAGEQYF. The CDR3 region has the DNA TGTGCCAGCAGCCCGAGCGGGAGGGCCGGCGAGCAGTACTTC. The chain combines TRBV7-3 with TRBJ2-7, with 10 bases aligning to TRBD2. Germline CDR1 SGHTA, CDR2 FQGTGA. J lost 6 bases, V lost 5 bases, and 7 bases had no gene match. The CDR3 covers 14 residues.

The chain joins TRBV7-9 to TRBJ1-1; 8 nucleotides match TRBD1. Germline V gene lookup returns CDR1 SEHNR and CDR2 FQNEAQ (reference sequence). The V segment lost 1 base and the J segment 7 bases; nucleotides outside the gene matches: 8. CDR3 length: 15 amino acids. CDR3 residues: CASSLVVDRGGEAFF. CDR3 nucleotides: TGTGCCAGCAGCTTAGTGGTTGACAGGGGCGGTGAAGCTTTCTTT.

This sequence joins TRBV18 and TRBJ1-2; possible D gene TRBD1, 6 bases. The V end was cut by 6 bases, the J end by 6 bases, with 14 bases between. Germline loops: CDR1 KGHSH, CDR2 LQKENI. The CDR3 has 13 amino acids. The CDR3 loop reads CASSLGTFDGYTF. CDR3 in DNA: TGTGCCAGCTCTCTGGGGACATTTGATGGCTACACCTTC.

V is TRBV27 and J is TRBJ2-7, with D maybe TRBD2 (5 bases). V lost 2 bases, J lost 7 bases, and 12 bases lay in between. CDR1 MNHEY and CDR2 SMNVEV come from the germline V gene (reference sequence). The CDR3 runs 13 residues. CDR3 sequence: CASSLGVPGEQYF. CDR3 DNA sequence: TGTGCCAGCAGTTTAGGGGTCCCGGGGGAGCAGTACTTC.

V is TRBV29-1 and J is TRBJ2-7; 9 positions match TRBD1. There are 13 residues in the CDR3. Germline V gene sequence: CDR1 SQVTM, CDR2 ANQGSEA. Trimming cost V 2 bases and J 6 bases; bases outside gene matches: 5. The CDR3 sequence: CSVEPGQGLEQYF. The CDR3, as DNA: TGCAGCGTTGAACCGGGACAGGGACTCGAGCAGTACTTC.

This clone was detected only once. The chain is built from TRBV7-9 and TRBJ2-7, with TRBD2 as a possible D gene (6 bases). Germline CDR1 and CDR2: SEHNR and FQNEAQ (reference sequence). The CDR3 is made up of 14 amino acids. Trimming took 4 bases from V and 2 from J, leaving 12 bases between them. The CDR3 here is CASSYGTATYEQYF. In nucleotides, the CDR3 is TGTGCCAGCAGCTATGGGACTGCAACCTACGAGCAGTACTTC.

The V gene is TRBV7-8, the J gene TRBJ1-1; tentatively, D is TRBD1 (5 bases). Per germline, CDR1 SGHVS and CDR2 FQNEAQ. CDR3 length: 15 amino acids. V was shortened by 0 bases and J by 6 bases, with 14 bases between the two germline ends. CDR3: CASSLARTNYAEAFF. DNA for the CDR3: TGTGCCAGCAGCTTAGCGCGGACAAACTACGCTGAAGCTTTCTTT.

The genes are TRBV7-8 and TRBJ1-5, with TRBD1 matching over 8 bases. With V trimmed by 5 bases and J by 2 bases, 2 bases remained unmatched. Germline lookup yields CDR1 SGHVS and CDR2 FQNEAQ. The CDR3 is made up of 14 amino acids. This CDR3 reads CASSDRGGNQPQHF. DNA for the CDR3: TGTGCCAGCAGCGACAGGGGCGGCAATCAGCCCCAGCATTTT.

The genes are TRBV5-1 and TRBJ2-3; no definite D call. This CDR3 spans 14 amino acids. Germline-derived CDR1 and CDR2 are SGHRS and YFSETQ. Trimming took 4 bases from V and 10 from J, leaving 19 bases between them. The CDR3 DNA reads as TGCGCCAGCAGCCCCAATACCCCAAAAGAGGCGCAGTATTTT. This gives the protein CASSPNTPKEAQYF.

This clone was seen more than once but under ten times. The V gene is TRBV27, the J gene TRBJ2-1; D may be TRBD1 (6 bases). Germline V gene sequence: CDR1 MNHEY, CDR2 SMNVEV (reference sequence). The CDR3 totals 15 residues. Trimming removed 6 bases at V and 4 bases at J, with 16 bases between. CDR3 region: CASRKPGARYNEQFF. As DNA, the CDR3 is TGTGCCAGCAGAAAACCAGGGGCACGATACAATGAGCAGTTCTTC.

This CDR3 reads CASSLLAEFGELFF. The DNA of the CDR3 is TGTGCCAGCAGTTTATTGGCGGAGTTTGGGGAGCTGTTTTTT. The chain has TRBV28 and TRBJ2-2; D not resolved. The CDR3 runs 14 residues. Germline V gives CDR1 MDHEN, CDR2 SYDVKM. V dropped 1 base and J dropped 8 bases, with 11 bases sitting between them.

The gene calls are TRBV7-6 and TRBJ1-5; D is unclear. Germline V gene data show CDR1 as SGHVS and CDR2 as FNYEAQ. This CDR3 has 15 residues. The V end lost 6 bases, the J end lost 4 bases, and 16 bases lay between the germline ends. This chain's CDR3 is CASSSYDGRNQPQHF. In DNA form, the CDR3 reads TGTGCCAGCAGTTCCTACGACGGGAGGAATCAGCCCCAGCATTTT.

This clone was seen a few times. This chain joins TRBV6-6 and TRBJ1-1, with 7 bases matching TRBD1. V was clipped by 4 bases and J by 0 bases; unmatched bases: 2. The CDR3 covers 14 residues. The germline gives CDR1 MNHNY, CDR2 SVGAGI (reference sequence). Written as DNA, the CDR3 is TGTGCCAGCAGTTCAGGGGGAATGAACACTGAAGCTTTCTTT. Amino acid sequence: CASSSGGMNTEAFF.

The chain carries TRBV5-4 and TRBJ1-4; 7 bases match TRBD1. The CDR3 consists of 13 residues. Looked up from germline, CDR1 is SGHNT and CDR2 is YYREEE (reference sequence). The ends lost 4 bases at V and 4 bases at J; junction bases unmatched: 1. CDR3 sequence reads: CASSQGVNEKLFF. For the CDR3, the DNA is TGTGCCAGCAGCCAGGGGGTTAATGAAAAACTGTTTTTT.

This clone showed up just once. The rearrangement joins TRBV4-1 to TRBJ2-7, with 12 nucleotides matching TRBD2. V lost 4 bases to trimming and J lost 1 base; unmatched junction nucleotides: 14. From germline, CDR1 is MGHRA and CDR2 YSYEKL. The CDR3 spans 19 residues. In DNA form, the CDR3 reads TGCGCCAGCAGCCCACCCCTAGCGGGAGGGCCGAGGGGGTCCTACGAGCAGTACTTC. Residues: CASSPPLAGGPRGSYEQYF.